The 32 T cell receptor beta chains listed next were all sequenced from one sample in a study of post-analysis software for immune sequencing data. Study-level findings and limits: Four or five TRBV segments (TRBV5-6, TRBV5-1 and TRBV20-1 among them) occurred more frequently in patients than in controls.

Unique-molecular-identifier-tagged TCR beta cDNA libraries were used. Each CDR3 protein gets one entry after TCRdb re-called the PCR reads with MiXCR. In the table there are more than 500,000 distinct CDR3 sequences, around 31% of which are singletons. Their cognate antigens are unknown. Input material: blood. Every receptor here comes from a girl under 18 with multiple sclerosis.

The chain uses TRBV29-1 and TRBJ2-1, with TRBD2 matching over 7 bases. The CDR3 has 14 amino acids. Germline V lookup: CDR1 SQVTM, CDR2 ANQGSEA. V trimming: 6 bases; J trimming: 6 bases; junction bases outside the gene matches: 11. The CDR3 here is CSVPLAAISNEQFF. The CDR3 coding sequence is TGCAGCGTCCCCCTAGCGGCAATTTCCAATGAGCAGTTCTTC.

To note about this clonotype: A junction end diverges from the germline sequence, so it may reflect a read error. The genes are TRBV20-1 and TRBJ2-7; D is uncertain. CDR1 DFQATT and CDR2 SNEGSKA come from the germline V gene (reference sequence). CDR3 length: 13 amino acids. Written as DNA, the CDR3 is TGCAGTGCTAGAACATCGAGTGATTACGCGCAGTACTTC. Protein: CSARTSSDYAQYF.

The J gene is TRBJ1-1, the V gene TRBV20-1; TRBD1 aligns across 7 bases. From germline, CDR1 is DFQATT and CDR2 SNEGSKA (reference sequence). J lost 1 base, V lost 3 bases, and 14 bases had no gene match. The CDR3 has 17 residues. The CDR3 DNA reads TGCAGTGCTAGCCAACGACCGAGACAGGGATGGAACACTGAAGCTTTCTTT. Translated: CSASQRPRQGWNTEAFF.

The chain joins TRBV6-6 to TRBJ1-5; TRBD1 matches 7 bases. After removal of 0 bases from V and 1 base from J, the junction contained 6 bases not matched to a gene. CDR3 length: 17 amino acids. The germline V gene has CDR1 MNHNY and CDR2 SVGAGI (reference sequence). CDR3 sequence (DNA): TGTGCCAGCAGTTACTCCCAGGGGGGGCTGAGCAATCAGCCCCAGCATTTT. It yields the protein CASSYSQGGLSNQPQHF.

The V and J genes are TRBV5-1 and TRBJ2-3, with D perhaps matching TRBD1 (6 bases). Germline CDR1 and CDR2: SGHRS and YFSETQ. CDR3 size: 18 residues. V was trimmed by 4 bases and J by 4 bases, leaving 25 bases between them. CDR3: CASSPLGTQLLRADTQYF. The CDR3 bases are TGCGCCAGCAGCCCCTTAGGGACACAACTACTTCGGGCAGATACGCAGTATTTT.

The chain is built from TRBV11-2 and TRBJ2-3, with 12 nucleotides matching TRBD2. CDR1 and CDR2 from the germline V gene are SGHAT and FQNNGV. With 5 bases clipped from V and 5 bases from J, the junction kept 8 bases outside the gene matches. The CDR3 covers 16 residues. The CDR3 coding sequence is TGTGCCAGCAGCCTCGACCGGACTAGCGGGGTAGATACGCAGTATTTT. Protein sequence: CASSLDRTSGVDTQYF.

In its sample, this clonotype was seen a few times. The chain is built from TRBV7-9 and TRBJ2-1; D might be TRBD2 (5 bases). Deletions cut 5 bases from V and 8 bases from J, with 10 bases between. The CDR3 is 12 amino acids. Germline assignment: CDR1 SEHNR and CDR2 FQNEAQ (reference sequence). The CDR3 sequence is CASSPQRDEQFF. The CDR3 DNA follows: TGTGCCAGCAGCCCCCAGAGGGATGAGCAGTTCTTC.

In this sample, this clonotype turned up a few times. The chain carries TRBV16 and TRBJ1-1; 7 bases align to TRBD1. CDR1 KGHSY and CDR2 FQNENV come from the germline V gene. V dropped 4 bases and J dropped 9; count of bases not matched to a gene: 14. The CDR3 consists of 15 residues. The CDR3 nucleotides are TGTGCCAGCAGCCCGACGACTCAGGGGGGTTCTAAAGCTTTCTTT. It specifies CASSPTTQGGSKAFF.

This chain connects TRBV28 to TRBJ1-1, with unresolved D. Trimming shortened V by 7 bases and J by 2 bases, and 14 bases separated the two germline ends. CDR1 is MDHEN, CDR2 SYDVKM, per germline. The CDR3 spans 14 residues. CDR3 in amino acids: CASTTSRVNTEAFF. CDR3 bases: TGTGCCAGCACCACCTCGAGGGTTAACACTGAAGCTTTCTTT.

This clonotype has only a few counts. The chain has TRBV29-1 and TRBJ2-3; D is possibly TRBD1 or TRBD2 (5 bases each). CDR3 length equals 13 residues. With 5 bases removed from V and 6 bases from J, the gap between germline ends came to 15 bases. Germline CDR1 is SQVTM and CDR2 is ANQGSEA. DNA for the CDR3: TGCAGCGTTAGGGACCCCCTAGGGGATACGCAGTATTTT. Its protein is CSVRDPLGDTQYF.

This clonotype showed up just a few times. The gene calls are TRBV14 and TRBJ2-1; weak D call: TRBD2 (5 bases). The CDR3 totals 16 residues. CDR1 is SGHDN and CDR2 is FVKESK in the germline V gene. Trimming left V 0 bases short and J 0 bases short, with 9 bases between. The CDR3 coding sequence is TGTGCCAGCAGCCAAGAGGAGCGGAGCTCCTACAATGAGCAGTTCTTC. Encoded protein: CASSQEERSSYNEQFF.

This clonotype appeared a few times. The chain carries TRBV6-5 and TRBJ1-1; possible D gene TRBD1, 6 bases. The CDR3 is 13 residues long. Germline V gives CDR1 MNHEY, CDR2 SVGAGI. Trimming removed 4 bases from V and 4 bases from J, with 10 bases in between. CDR3 bases: TGTGCCAGCAGTTCCCAGGGGCGCACTGAAGCTTTCTTT. Protein: CASSSQGRTEAFF.

CDR3 loop: CASSLTGGAGETQFF. CDR3 bases: TGTGCCAGCAGCTTGACAGGGGGCGCCGGAGAGACCCAGTTCTTC. The rearrangement joins TRBV11-2 to TRBJ2-1, with 10 bases lining up with TRBD1. V was clipped by 3 bases and J by 13 bases; unmatched bases: 12. Germline loops: CDR1 SGHAT, CDR2 FQNNGV. The CDR3 length is 15 residues.

This clonotype has only a few counts. The chain combines TRBV20-1 with TRBJ2-1; 7 bases are shared with TRBD1. Trimming took 4 bases from V and 0 from J; bases not matched to a gene: 6. This CDR3 spans 15 amino acids. The germline V gene encodes CDR1 DFQATT and CDR2 SNEGSKA (reference sequence). The CDR3 sequence: CSATDRESSYNEQFF. The CDR3 bases are TGCAGTGCTACCGACAGGGAGAGCTCCTACAATGAGCAGTTCTTC.

V and J are TRBV5-4 and TRBJ1-2; tentative D call: TRBD1 (5 bases). The CDR3 is made up of 12 amino acids. Germline lookup yields CDR1 SGHNT and CDR2 YYREEE (reference sequence). The V end lost 3 bases, the J end lost 8 bases, and 11 bases lay between the germline ends. The CDR3 DNA follows: TGTGCCAGCAGCTCCTCAGGGATAGGCTACACCTTC. Translation: CASSSSGIGYTF. Based on the CDR3 plus reference TRBV5-4 and TRBJ1-2, the full variable domain is ETGVTQSPTHLIKTRGQQVTLRCSSQSGHNTVSWYQQALGQGPQFIFQYYREEENGRGNFPPRFSGLQFPNYSSELNVNALELDDSALYLCASSSSGIGYTFGSGTRLTVV.

This chain joins TRBV27 and TRBJ1-6; 10 bases align to TRBD1. The CDR3 runs to 15 residues. CDR1 is MNHEY, CDR2 SMNVEV, per germline (reference sequence). The V gene end was trimmed by 4 bases and the J gene end by 10 bases; junction bases not matched to a gene: 7. As DNA, the CDR3 is TGTGCCAGCAGTTCCGGGACAGGGGCTAGATCACCCCTCCACTTT. Translation gives CASSSGTGARSPLHF.

This clonotype has more than one count but fewer than ten. V is TRBV4-1 and J is TRBJ2-3; 8 nucleotides align to TRBD2. V was clipped by 0 bases and J by 3 bases; unmatched bases: 11. The germline V gene encodes CDR1 MGHRA and CDR2 YSYEKL. CDR3 length equals 18 residues. The CDR3 bases are TGCGCCAGCAGCCAAGATGAGCCCCGGGGGGGCTTGACAGATACGCAGTATTTT. It translates to CASSQDEPRGGLTDTQYF.

This clonotype was detected a few times. This chain joins TRBV7-6 and TRBJ2-4, with TRBD2 identical over 7 bases. Matching the DNA end better, TRBJ2-7 makes the J call doubtful. Per germline, CDR1 SGHVS and CDR2 FNYEAQ. The CDR3 sequence is 14 residues long. The CDR3 region is CASSLRPSGYEQYF. The CDR3 DNA follows: TGTGCCAGCAGCCTTCGCCCTAGCGGCTACGAGCAGTACTTC.

This chain joins TRBV18 and TRBJ2-7; 10 positions agree with TRBD2. Trimming at V came to 3 bases and at J to 0 bases, leaving 5 bases not matched to a gene. This CDR3 contains 16 residues. The germline V gene encodes CDR1 KGHSH and CDR2 LQKENI. The chain's CDR3 is CASSPPSGGASYEQYF. DNA of the CDR3: TGTGCCAGCTCACCTCCGAGCGGGGGGGCCTCCTACGAGCAGTACTTC. Full variable domain (outside the CDR3, taken from reference TRBV18 and TRBJ2-7): NAGVMQNPRHLVRRRGQEARLRCSPMKGHSHVYWYRQLPEEGLKFMVYLQKENIIDESGMPKERFSAEFPKEGPSILRIQQVVRGDSAAYFCASSPPSGGASYEQYFGPGTRLTVT.

The CDR3, as DNA: TGTGCCAGCTCACCGCTGGCAGGGGGCTTTGGGGCCAACGTCCTGACTTTC. Translation: CASSPLAGGFGANVLTF. The genes are TRBV18 and TRBJ2-6, with 8 bases that match TRBD1. J was trimmed by 3 bases and V by 3 bases; bases with no gene match: 7. CDR3 size: 17 residues. In germline, CDR1 is KGHSH, CDR2 LQKENI.

The rearrangement uses TRBV6-6 and TRBJ2-5; TRBD2 matches at 11 bases. The CDR3 runs to 16 residues. The V gene end was trimmed by 0 bases and the J gene end by 5 bases; junction bases not matched to a gene: 5. Germline CDR1 is MNHNY and CDR2 is SVGAGI (reference sequence). This CDR3 is CASSYSRLAGMETQYF. CDR3 bases: TGTGCCAGCAGTTACTCTAGACTAGCGGGGATGGAGACCCAGTACTTC.

This clonotype was seen more than once but under ten times. CDR3 nucleotides: TGTGCCAGCAGTGAATTACTGAACACTGAAGCTTTCTTT. This codes for CASSELLNTEAFF. The chain links TRBV6-4 to TRBJ1-1; D is unclear. The CDR3 has 13 amino acids. Trimming removed 3 bases at V and 0 bases at J, with 5 bases between. CDR1 and CDR2 (germline): MRHNA, SNTAGT.

There are a few counts of this clonotype. The chain is built from TRBV5-1 and TRBJ2-5; weak D call: TRBD2 (6 bases). Per the germline V gene, CDR1 is SGHRS and CDR2 is YFSETQ. This CDR3 spans 15 amino acids. V was cut by 3 bases and J by 2 bases, with 14 bases left in between. In DNA, the CDR3 is TGCGCCAGCAGCTCGAGAAGCGGGCCACAAGAGACCCAGTACTTC. It yields the protein CASSSRSGPQETQYF.

The chain carries TRBV5-1 and TRBJ2-3; D is unresolved. The V gene's germline CDR1 is SGHRS and CDR2 YFSETQ. The V and J ends lost 1 base and 3 bases respectively, with 6 bases between them. There are 13 residues in the CDR3. DNA for the CDR3: TGCGCCAGCAGCTTGACAGTTACAGATACGCAGTATTTT. Protein: CASSLTVTDTQYF.

The rearrangement uses TRBV6-2 or TRBV6-3 and TRBJ2-1, with D perhaps TRBD1 (5 bases). V dropped 5 bases and J dropped 0 bases, with 14 bases sitting between them. From germline, CDR1 is MNHEY and CDR2 SVGEGT. This CDR3 contains 16 residues. CDR3 bases: TGTGCCAGCAGTAGACAGTTCCCGAGCTCCTACAATGAGCAGTTCTTC. Translating it yields CASSRQFPSSYNEQFF.

The V call is TRBV20-1, the J call TRBJ1-1; 9 nucleotides match TRBD1. The trim removed 0 bases at V and 3 bases at J, leaving 2 bases unmatched. Per germline, CDR1 DFQATT and CDR2 SNEGSKA (reference sequence). The CDR3 consists of 14 residues. This chain's CDR3 is CSARETGGDTEAFF. The CDR3 DNA reads TGCAGTGCTAGAGAGACAGGGGGGGACACTGAAGCTTTCTTT.

This clonotype has only one observation. At one boundary the junction diverges from the germline segment, which might be a read error. DNA of the CDR3: TGTGCCAGCAGCCTAGTGTCAGCTCAAGAGGCCCAGTACTTC. It is translated as CASSLVSAQEAQYF. The chain joins TRBV7-9 to TRBJ2-5, with unresolved D. The V gene's germline CDR1 is SEHNR and CDR2 FQNEAQ (reference sequence). This CDR3 spans 14 amino acids. Full variable domain (remainder filled in from reference TRBV7-9 and TRBJ2-5): DTGVSQNPRHKITKRGQNVTFRCDPISEHNRLYWYRQTLGQGPEFLTYFQNEAQLEKSRLLSDRFSAERPKGSFSTLEIQRTEQGDSAMYLCASSLVSAQEAQYFGPGTRLLVL.

This clonotype was detected a few times. The V and J genes are TRBV10-3 and TRBJ1-5, with 8 nucleotides matching TRBD1. The CDR3 is 13 amino acids. The germline CDR1 and CDR2 sequences are ENHRY and SYGVKD. J was trimmed by 7 bases and V by 7 bases; bases with no gene match: 6. As DNA, the CDR3 is TGTGCCATCAACGCAGGGGGCGGGCAGCCCCAGCATTTT. Protein product: CAINAGGGQPQHF.

The sample holds one count of this clonotype. The chain combines TRBV7-9 with TRBJ1-5, with 11 bases matching TRBD1. The CDR3 is 15 amino acids. J was trimmed by 3 bases and V by 5 bases; bases with no gene match: 3. Germline CDR1 is SEHNR and CDR2 is FQNEAQ (reference sequence). This CDR3 is CASSVGQGVNQPQHF. In nucleotides, the CDR3 is TGTGCCAGCAGCGTGGGACAGGGGGTCAATCAGCCCCAGCATTTT. The complete variable domain, with remaining parts taken from reference TRBV7-9 and TRBJ1-5, reads DTGVSQNPRHKITKRGQNVTFRCDPISEHNRLYWYRQTLGQGPEFLTYFQNEAQLEKSRLLSDRFSAERPKGSFSTLEIQRTEQGDSAMYLCASSVGQGVNQPQHFGDGTRLSIL.

The chain has TRBV12-3 or TRBV12-4 and TRBJ2-1, with D perhaps TRBD2 (6 bases). Between the trimmed V and J ends, which lost 4 bases and 4 bases, there was a span of 14 bases. The CDR3 contains 15 residues. The CDR3 reads CASSWGGVSYNEQFF. CDR3 DNA: TGTGCCAGCAGTTGGGGAGGAGTATCGTACAATGAGCAGTTCTTC.

The chain joins TRBV20-1 to TRBJ1-6; TRBD1 might be the D (5 bases). The germline V gene has CDR1 DFQATT and CDR2 SNEGSKA (reference sequence). V was pared by 3 bases and J by 5 bases, with 11 bases between. The CDR3 has 14 residues. For the CDR3, the DNA is TGCAGTGCTAGCCGGGACGAAAATAATTCACCCCTCCACTTT. Translating it yields CSASRDENNSPLHF.

This clonotype was counted only a few times. V usage is TRBV7-2 and J usage is TRBJ2-7, with D perhaps matching TRBD1 or TRBD2 (6 bases each). V lost 0 bases to trimming and J lost 7 bases, with 10 bases between them. The CDR3 consists of 13 residues. CDR1 is SGHTA, CDR2 FQGNSA, per germline. The CDR3 loop is CASSLALGGEQYF. CDR3 DNA sequence: TGTGCCAGCAGCTTAGCGTTAGGGGGGGAGCAGTACTTC. Full variable domain (missing parts from reference TRBV7-2 and TRBJ2-7): GAGVSQSPSNKVTEKGKDVELRCDPISGHTALYWYRQSLGQGLEFLIYFQGNSAPDKSGLPSDRFSAERTGGSVSTLTIQRTQQEDSAVYLCASSLALGGEQYFGPGTRLTVT.